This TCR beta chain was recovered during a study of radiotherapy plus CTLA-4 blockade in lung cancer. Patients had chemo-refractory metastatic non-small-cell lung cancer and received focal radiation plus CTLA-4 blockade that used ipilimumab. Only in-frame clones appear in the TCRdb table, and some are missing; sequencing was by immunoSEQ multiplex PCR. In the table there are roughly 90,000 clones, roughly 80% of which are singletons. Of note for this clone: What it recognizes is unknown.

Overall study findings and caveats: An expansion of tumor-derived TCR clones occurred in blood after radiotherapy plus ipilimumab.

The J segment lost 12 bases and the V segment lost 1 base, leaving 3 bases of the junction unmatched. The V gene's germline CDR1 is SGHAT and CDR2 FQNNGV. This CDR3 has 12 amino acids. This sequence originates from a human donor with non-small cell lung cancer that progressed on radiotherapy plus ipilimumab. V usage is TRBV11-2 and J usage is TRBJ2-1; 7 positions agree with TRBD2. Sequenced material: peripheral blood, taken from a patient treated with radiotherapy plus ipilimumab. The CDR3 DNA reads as TGTGCCAGCAGCTTAGGGTCTAGCGGGCAGTTCTTC. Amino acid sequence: CASSLGSSGQFF.